This T cell receptor (beta chain) stems from a study of response to subunit inactivated influenza vaccine. The study, taken as a whole, reports: Seasonal influenza vaccination, on each occasion, was suggested by the authors to recruit few new T cells.

This clonotype came up many times. Its antigen is as yet unknown. TCRdb recomputed calls from the RT-PCR reads with MiXCR, one row per CDR3 protein. The profile shows around 600,000 distinct CDR3 sequences, about 10% of them singletons. These data were likewise used in another study, on T cells expressing NK-cell markers. In that study: Production of TCR beta cDNA relied on 5'RACE template switching with UMIs. The use of an anti-gamma-delta TCR antibody, which was added in several experiments, restricted sorting to T cells expressing alpha-beta TCR. These clonotypes also led the CD3+CD56-NKG2C+ fraction in a few donors.

The receptor comes from a man over 45 who received an inactivated influenza vaccine. The sequenced sample was PBMCs from blood, obtained on the day of vaccination.

The CDR3 DNA reads as TGTGCCAGCAGACCGGGACTAGCGGGAGTTAGGACCTACAATGAGCAGTTCTTC. Protein sequence: CASRPGLAGVRTYNEQFF. This chain connects TRBV7-8 to TRBJ2-1; 14 nucleotides align to TRBD2. Per germline, CDR1 SGHVS and CDR2 FQNEAQ. The CDR3 runs 18 residues. V was clipped by 6 bases and J by 2 bases; unmatched bases: 9.